The next 10 T cell receptor beta chains were all read from a single sample in a study of blood T cell repertoires in COVID-19. TCRdb's copy holds only in-frame clones and misses some; the assay was immunoSEQ multiplex PCR. The data show 120,000 or so clones, roughly 90% seen once. The sequenced sample consisted of peripheral blood. The source of these receptors is a man aged 50 to 59 with acute or convalescent COVID-19.

This clone came up a few times. The chain recombines TRBV30 with TRBJ2-7; TRBD1 aligns across 11 bases. The CDR3 is 16 residues long. CDR1 is GTSNPN, CDR2 SVGIG, per germline (reference sequence). V was clipped by 3 bases and J by 1 base; unmatched bases: 8. CDR3 in amino acids: CAWSRPGTGGSYEQYF. As DNA, the CDR3 is TGTGCCTGGAGCCGACCCGGGACAGGGGGATCCTACGAGCAGTACTTC.

The chain carries TRBV2 and TRBJ1-5; the D gene is possibly TRBD1 (5 bases). Germline V lookup: CDR1 SNHLY, CDR2 FYNNEI. The CDR3 length is 16 residues. Trimming stripped 0 bases from V and 4 bases from J, with 13 bases between. CDR3 bases: TGTGCCAGCAGTGAAGCGATCACAGGCCCTAATCAGCCCCAGCATTTT. Its protein product is CASSEAITGPNQPQHF.

The V and J genes are TRBV6-5 and TRBJ1-2, with TRBD1 as a possible D gene (5 bases). Germline CDR1 and CDR2: MNHEY and SVGAGI. The CDR3 is made up of 12 amino acids. Trimming took 6 bases from V and 1 from J, leaving 6 bases between them. CDR3 protein: CASRQGNYGYTF. In DNA, the CDR3 is TGTGCCAGCAGGCAGGGTAACTATGGCTACACCTTC.

The chain uses TRBV2 and TRBJ2-3, with D hard to call. The CDR3 contains 12 residues. Germline-derived CDR1 and CDR2 are SNHLY and FYNNEI. Trimming took 4 bases from V and 4 from J, leaving 6 bases between them. CDR3 sequence: CASSGSSDTQYF. For the CDR3, the DNA is TGTGCCAGCAGTGGGAGCTCAGATACGCAGTATTTT.

The V call is TRBV19, the J call TRBJ1-2, with TRBD1 identical over 9 bases. This CDR3 has 12 amino acids. Germline V CDR1 and CDR2: LNHDA, SQIVND (reference sequence). Germline trimming cut 7 bases from V and 6 bases from J; bases unmatched to any gene: 3. The CDR3 reads CASTGTGNGYTF. CDR3 sequence (DNA): TGTGCCAGTACCGGGACAGGGAATGGCTACACCTTC.

The V and J genes are TRBV14 and TRBJ1-5; 7 bases map to TRBD1. There are 16 residues in the CDR3. V gave up 4 bases and J gave up 0 bases; unmatched junction bases: 6. Germline CDR1 and CDR2: SGHDN and FVKESK. The CDR3 nucleotides are TGTGCCAGCAGCCCCGACAGGGATTATAGCAATCAGCCCCAGCATTTT. Protein sequence: CASSPDRDYSNQPQHF. Complete variable domain (other parts from reference TRBV14 and TRBJ1-5): EAGVTQFPSHSVIEKGQTVTLRCDPISGHDNLYWYRRVMGKEIKFLLHFVKESKQDESGMPNNRFLAERTGGTYSTLKVQPAELEDSGVYFCASSPDRDYSNQPQHFGDGTRLSIL.

The rearrangement links TRBV30 to TRBJ1-3, with 7 bases fitting TRBD1. Germline CDR1 GTSNPN, CDR2 SVGIG (reference sequence). The CDR3 length is 13 residues. Unmatched junction bases numbered 2, after V lost 6 bases and J lost 0 bases. The DNA of the CDR3 is TGTGCCTGTGACAGGGTCTCTGGAAACACCATATATTTT. Translated: CACDRVSGNTIYF.

Comments on this clone: Within the sample, other DNA sequences also encode this same CDR3. V usage is TRBV5-6 and J usage is TRBJ1-5; no clear D gene. V lost 4 bases to trimming and J lost 3 bases, with 5 bases between them. Germline V CDR1 and CDR2: SGHDT, YYEEEE. The CDR3 consists of 12 residues. The CDR3 sequence: CASSVNNQPQHF. The DNA of the CDR3 is TGTGCCAGCAGCGTAAACAATCAGCCCCAGCATTTT.

The chain employs TRBV27 and TRBJ2-2, with 8 nucleotides matching TRBD1. J was trimmed by 4 bases and V by 2 bases; bases with no gene match: 3. Per germline, CDR1 MNHEY and CDR2 SMNVEV (reference sequence). This CDR3 contains 15 residues. CDR3 amino acids: CASSLQGAGTGELFF. In DNA form, the CDR3 reads TGTGCCAGCAGTTTACAGGGGGCGGGCACCGGGGAGCTGTTTTTT.

This clone appeared a single time. The V call is TRBV4-1, the J call TRBJ1-1, with TRBD1 identical over 8 bases. The CDR3 has 19 amino acids. CDR1 is MGHRA and CDR2 is YSYEKL in the germline V gene. V lost 4 bases, J lost 6 bases, and 22 bases stayed unmatched. CDR3 DNA: TGCGCCAGCAGCCGCCTAGTGTATAAAGCGGGGAACAGGGGGTCTGAAGCTTTCTTT. Protein: CASSRLVYKAGNRGSEAFF.